This entry describes one T cell receptor beta chain. The data were obtained in a study of T cell repertoires in cytomegalovirus infection. Study information: An indication of both CMV infection and matching HLA type came from public TCR beta signatures.

MiXCR was run by TCRdb on the reads, yielding one entry per CDR3 protein. The repertoire holds 310,000 or so distinct CDR3 sequences, with 15% to 20% as singletons. The CDR3 loop spans 16 amino acids. Trimming left V 8 bases short and J 0 bases short, with 19 bases between. Germline lookup yields CDR1 SNHLY and CDR2 FYNNEI. The receptor's source is a human donor in good health (CMV status not recorded). Some clones in this sample may be carry-over from other donors' samples. The rearrangement links TRBV2 to TRBJ1-1, with D perhaps TRBD1 (5 bases). Sequenced: PBMCs. The CDR3, as DNA: TGTGCCAGCCGCGCGAACCTGGGACTGATGAACACTGAAGCTTTCTTT. This encodes CASRANLGLMNTEAFF.